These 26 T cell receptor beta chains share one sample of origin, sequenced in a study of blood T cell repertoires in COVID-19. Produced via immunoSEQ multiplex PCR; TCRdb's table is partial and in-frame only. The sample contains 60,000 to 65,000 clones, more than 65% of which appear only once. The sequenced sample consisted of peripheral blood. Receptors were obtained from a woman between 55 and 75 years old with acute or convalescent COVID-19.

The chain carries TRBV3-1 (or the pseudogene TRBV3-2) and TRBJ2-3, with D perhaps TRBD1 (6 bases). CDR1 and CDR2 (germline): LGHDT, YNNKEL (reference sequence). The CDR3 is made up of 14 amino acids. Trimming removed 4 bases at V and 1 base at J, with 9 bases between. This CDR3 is CASSRGQRTDTQYF. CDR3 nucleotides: TGTGCCAGCAGCCGCGGACAGCGCACAGATACGCAGTATTTT.

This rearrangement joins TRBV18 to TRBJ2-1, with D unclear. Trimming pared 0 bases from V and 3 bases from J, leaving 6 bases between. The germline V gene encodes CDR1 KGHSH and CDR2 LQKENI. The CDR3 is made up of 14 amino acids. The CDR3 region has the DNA TGTGCCAGCTCACCACCGAGCCTCTACAATGAGCAGTTCTTC. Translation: CASSPPSLYNEQFF.

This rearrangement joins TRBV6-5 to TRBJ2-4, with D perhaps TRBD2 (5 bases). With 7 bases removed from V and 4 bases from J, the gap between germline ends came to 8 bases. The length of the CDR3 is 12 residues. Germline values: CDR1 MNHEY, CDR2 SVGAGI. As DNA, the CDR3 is TGTGCCAGCACGCCGGGGAAAAACATTCAGTACTTC. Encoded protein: CASTPGKNIQYF.

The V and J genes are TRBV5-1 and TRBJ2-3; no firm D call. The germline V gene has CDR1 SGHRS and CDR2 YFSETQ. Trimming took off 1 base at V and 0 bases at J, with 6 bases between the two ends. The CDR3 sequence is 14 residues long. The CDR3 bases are TGCGCCAGCAGCTTGTACAGAAGCACAGATACGCAGTATTTT. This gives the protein CASSLYRSTDTQYF.

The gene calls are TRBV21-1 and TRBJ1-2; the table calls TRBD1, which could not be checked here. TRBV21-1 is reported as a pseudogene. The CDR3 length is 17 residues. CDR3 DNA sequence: TGTGCCAGCAGCTCCCGGGACAGGGATGAAACTAACTATGGCTACACCTTC. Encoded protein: CASSSRDRDETNYGYTF.

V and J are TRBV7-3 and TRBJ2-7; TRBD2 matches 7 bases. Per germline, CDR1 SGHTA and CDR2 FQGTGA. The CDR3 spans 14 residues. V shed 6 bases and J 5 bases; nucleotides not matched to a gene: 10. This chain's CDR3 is CASSPSGGGNEQYF. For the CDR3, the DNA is TGTGCCAGCAGTCCTTCCGGCGGGGGAAACGAGCAGTACTTC.

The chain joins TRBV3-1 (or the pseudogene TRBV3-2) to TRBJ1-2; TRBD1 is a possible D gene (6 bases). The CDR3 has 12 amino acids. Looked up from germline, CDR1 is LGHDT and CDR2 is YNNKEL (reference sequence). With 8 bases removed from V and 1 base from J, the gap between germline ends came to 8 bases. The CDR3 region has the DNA TGTGCCAGCGGGGACATTAACTATGGCTACACCTTC. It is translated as CASGDINYGYTF.

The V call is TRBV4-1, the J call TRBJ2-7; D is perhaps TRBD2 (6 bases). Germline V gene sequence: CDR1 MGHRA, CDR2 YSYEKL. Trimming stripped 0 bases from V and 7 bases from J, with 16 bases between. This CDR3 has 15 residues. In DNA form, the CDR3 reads TGCGCCAGCAGCCAAGAGCAGGGACCTCGGGGGGAGCAGTACTTC. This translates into CASSQEQGPRGEQYF.

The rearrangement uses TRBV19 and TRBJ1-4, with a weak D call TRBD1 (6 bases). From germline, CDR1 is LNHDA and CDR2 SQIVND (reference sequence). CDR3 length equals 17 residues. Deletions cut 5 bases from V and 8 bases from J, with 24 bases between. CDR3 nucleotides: TGTGCCAGTAGTGACCCGACCCGGGGGGCAAGAGAAGAAAAACTGTTTTTT. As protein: CASSDPTRGAREEKLFF.

For the CDR3, the DNA is TGTGCCACCAGTGAGCCGGGACAGGGTTACGATGGCTACACCTTC. Its translation is CATSEPGQGYDGYTF. The chain is built from TRBV24-1 and TRBJ1-2, with 9 bases matching TRBD1. The germline V gene has CDR1 KGHDR and CDR2 SFDVKD. The CDR3 runs 15 residues. The junction had 8 bases not matched to a gene; V was cut back by 4 bases and J by 6 bases.

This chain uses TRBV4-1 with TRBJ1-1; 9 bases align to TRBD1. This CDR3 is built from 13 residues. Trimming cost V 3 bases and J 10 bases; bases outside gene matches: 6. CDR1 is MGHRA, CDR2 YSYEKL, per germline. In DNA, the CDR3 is TGCGCCAGCAGCCAGGGACAGGGACGATTAGCTTTCTTT. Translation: CASSQGQGRLAFF.

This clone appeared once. The CDR3 loop reads CASSDFGGSPLHF. In DNA, the CDR3 is TGTGCCAGCAGTGACTTCGGGGGTTCACCCCTCCACTTT. The J gene is TRBJ1-6, the V gene TRBV6-4; a possible D gene is TRBD1 (5 bases). The germline V gene encodes CDR1 MRHNA and CDR2 SNTAGT. Trimming removed 1 base from V and 9 bases from J, with 7 bases in between. The CDR3 is 13 amino acids.

The CDR3 reads CASSKAGGSVYNEQFF. CDR3 sequence (DNA): TGTGCCAGTAGTAAAGCGGGGGGGAGCGTCTACAATGAGCAGTTCTTC. The chain recombines TRBV19 with TRBJ2-1, with TRBD2 matching over 10 bases. CDR1 is LNHDA, CDR2 SQIVND, per germline (reference sequence). CDR3 length equals 16 residues. V shed 4 bases, J shed 3 bases, and the junction held 6 bases outside the gene matches.

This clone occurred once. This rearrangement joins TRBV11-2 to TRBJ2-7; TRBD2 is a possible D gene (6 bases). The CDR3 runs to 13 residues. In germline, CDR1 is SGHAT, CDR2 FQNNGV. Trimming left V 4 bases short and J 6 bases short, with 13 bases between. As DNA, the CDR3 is TGTGCCAGCAGCTGGGGACTTCTAGGCGAGCAGTACTTC. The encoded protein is CASSWGLLGEQYF.

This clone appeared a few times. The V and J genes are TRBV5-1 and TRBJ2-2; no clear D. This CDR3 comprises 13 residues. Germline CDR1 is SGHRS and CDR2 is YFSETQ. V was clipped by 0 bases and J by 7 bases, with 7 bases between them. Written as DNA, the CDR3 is TGCGCCAGCAGCTTGGAGACACTCGGGGAGCTGTTTTTT. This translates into CASSLETLGELFF.

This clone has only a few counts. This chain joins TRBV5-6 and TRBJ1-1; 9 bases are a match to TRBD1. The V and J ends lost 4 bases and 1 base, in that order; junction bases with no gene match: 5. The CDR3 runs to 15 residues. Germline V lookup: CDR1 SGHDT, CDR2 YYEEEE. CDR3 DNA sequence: TGTGCCAGCAGCGTGCGGGACAGGGAGAACACTGAAGCTTTCTTT. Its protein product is CASSVRDRENTEAFF.

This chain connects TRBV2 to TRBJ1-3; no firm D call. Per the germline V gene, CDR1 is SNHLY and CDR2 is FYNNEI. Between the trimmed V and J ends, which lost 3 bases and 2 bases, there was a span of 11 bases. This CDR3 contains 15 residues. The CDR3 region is CASSDRLPPGNTIYF. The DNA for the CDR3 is TGTGCCAGCAGTGACAGGTTACCACCTGGAAACACCATATATTTT.

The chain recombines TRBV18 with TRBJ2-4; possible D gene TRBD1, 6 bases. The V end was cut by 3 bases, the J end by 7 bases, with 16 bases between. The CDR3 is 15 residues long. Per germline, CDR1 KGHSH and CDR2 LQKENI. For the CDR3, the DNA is TGTGCCAGCTCACCCCAGGGGCAGGGAGTTAACATTCAGTACTTC. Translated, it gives CASSPQGQGVNIQYF.

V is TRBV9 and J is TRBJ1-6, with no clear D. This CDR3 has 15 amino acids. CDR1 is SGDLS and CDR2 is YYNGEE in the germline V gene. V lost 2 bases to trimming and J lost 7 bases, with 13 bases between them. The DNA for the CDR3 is TGTGCCAGCAGCGTTAGTCACCCGGGAAATTCACCCCTCCACTTT. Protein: CASSVSHPGNSPLHF.

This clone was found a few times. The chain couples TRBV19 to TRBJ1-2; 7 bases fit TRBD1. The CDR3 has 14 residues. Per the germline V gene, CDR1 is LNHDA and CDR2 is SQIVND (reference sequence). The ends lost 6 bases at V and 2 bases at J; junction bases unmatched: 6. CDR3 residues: CASSRSGGNYGYTF. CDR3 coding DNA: TGTGCCAGTAGCAGGTCAGGGGGAAACTATGGCTACACCTTC.

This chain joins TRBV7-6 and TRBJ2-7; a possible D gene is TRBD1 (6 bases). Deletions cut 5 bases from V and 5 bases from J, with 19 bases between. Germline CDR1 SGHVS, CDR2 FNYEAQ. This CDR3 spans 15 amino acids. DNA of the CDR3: TGTGCCAGCAGCAGCGACAGGACGAGAAATGACGAGCAGTACTTC. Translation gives CASSSDRTRNDEQYF.

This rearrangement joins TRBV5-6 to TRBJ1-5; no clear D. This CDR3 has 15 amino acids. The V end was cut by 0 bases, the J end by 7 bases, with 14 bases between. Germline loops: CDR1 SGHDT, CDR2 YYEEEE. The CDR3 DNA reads TGTGCCAGCAGCTTGGCACCCGGCCCGGAGCAGCCCCAGCATTTT. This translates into CASSLAPGPEQPQHF. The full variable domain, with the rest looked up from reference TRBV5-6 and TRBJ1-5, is DAGVTQSPTHLIKTRGQQVTLRCSPKSGHDTVSWYQQALGQGPQFIFQYYEEEERQRGNFPDRFSGHQFPNYSSELNVNALLLGDSALYLCASSLAPGPEQPQHFGDGTRLSIL.

The CDR3 sequence: CATSRADTIYF. CDR3 nucleotide sequence: TGTGCCACCAGCAGAGCCGACACCATATATTTT. The rearrangement joins TRBV15 to TRBJ1-3; D is unclear. With 1 base removed from V and 8 bases from J, the gap between germline ends came to 3 bases. CDR3 size: 11 residues. Germline lookup yields CDR1 LNHNV and CDR2 YYDKDF (reference sequence).

The DNA for the CDR3 is TGCAGCGTGGGGCGGACAGGAGGCGAGCAGTACTTC. This sequence encodes CSVGRTGGEQYF. This chain links TRBV29-1 with TRBJ2-7; 7 bases align to TRBD1. Unmatched junction bases numbered 8, after V lost 6 bases and J lost 6 bases. Germline CDR1 is SQVTM and CDR2 is ANQGSEA. The CDR3 is made up of 12 amino acids.

The CDR3 DNA is TGTGCCAGCAGCCAAGCCGGAGTACAGGGGAGTGGGTATGGCTACACCTTC. Protein: CASSQAGVQGSGYGYTF. The chain carries TRBV14 and TRBJ1-2, with 7 nucleotides matching TRBD1. Germline V lookup: CDR1 SGHDN, CDR2 FVKESK. Trimming took 1 base from V and 5 from J; bases not matched to a gene: 13. The CDR3 covers 17 residues.

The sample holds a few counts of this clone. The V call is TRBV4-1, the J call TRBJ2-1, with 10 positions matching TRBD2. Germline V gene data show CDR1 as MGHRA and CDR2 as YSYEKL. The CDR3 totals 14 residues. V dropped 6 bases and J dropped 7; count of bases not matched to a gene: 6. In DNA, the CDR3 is TGCGCCAGCAGAGCAAGCGGGGGGGCAAATGAGCAGTTCTTC. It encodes CASRASGGANEQFF.